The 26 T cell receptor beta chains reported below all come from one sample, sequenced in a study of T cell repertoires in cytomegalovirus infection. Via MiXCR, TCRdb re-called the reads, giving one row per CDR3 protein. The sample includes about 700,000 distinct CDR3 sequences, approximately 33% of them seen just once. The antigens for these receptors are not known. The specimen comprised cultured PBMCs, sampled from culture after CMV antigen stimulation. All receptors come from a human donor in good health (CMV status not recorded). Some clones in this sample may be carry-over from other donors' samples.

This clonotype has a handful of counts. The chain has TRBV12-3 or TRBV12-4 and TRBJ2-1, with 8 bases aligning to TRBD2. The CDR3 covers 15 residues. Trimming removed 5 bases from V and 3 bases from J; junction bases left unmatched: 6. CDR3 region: CASSPWAGGYNEQFF. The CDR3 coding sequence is TGTGCCAGCAGTCCCTGGGCGGGAGGCTACAATGAGCAGTTCTTC.

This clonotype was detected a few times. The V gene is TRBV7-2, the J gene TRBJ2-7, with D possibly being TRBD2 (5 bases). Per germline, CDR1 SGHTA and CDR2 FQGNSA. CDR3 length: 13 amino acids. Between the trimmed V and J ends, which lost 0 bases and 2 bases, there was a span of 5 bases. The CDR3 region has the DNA TGTGCCAGCAGCTTAGCACTAGCCTACGAGCAGTACTTC. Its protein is CASSLALAYEQYF.

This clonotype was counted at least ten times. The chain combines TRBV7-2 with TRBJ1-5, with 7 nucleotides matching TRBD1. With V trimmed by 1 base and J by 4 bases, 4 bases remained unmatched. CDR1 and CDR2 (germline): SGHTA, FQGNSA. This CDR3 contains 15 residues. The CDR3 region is CASSLGQGENQPQHF. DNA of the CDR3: TGTGCCAGCAGCTTAGGACAGGGCGAGAATCAGCCCCAGCATTTT.

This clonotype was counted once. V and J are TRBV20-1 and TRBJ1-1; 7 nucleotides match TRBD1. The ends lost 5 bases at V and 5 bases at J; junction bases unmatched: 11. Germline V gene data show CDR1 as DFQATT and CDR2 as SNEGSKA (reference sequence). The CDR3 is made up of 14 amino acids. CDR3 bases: TGCAGTGCTGGCCCGGGACAGAGTGAAACTGAAGCTTTCTTT. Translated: CSAGPGQSETEAFF.

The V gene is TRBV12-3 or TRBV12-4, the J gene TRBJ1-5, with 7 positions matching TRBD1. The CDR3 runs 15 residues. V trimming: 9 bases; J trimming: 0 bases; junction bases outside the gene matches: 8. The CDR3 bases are TGTGCCAGTCACAGGGGACCCTATAGCAATCAGCCCCAGCATTTT. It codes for CASHRGPYSNQPQHF.

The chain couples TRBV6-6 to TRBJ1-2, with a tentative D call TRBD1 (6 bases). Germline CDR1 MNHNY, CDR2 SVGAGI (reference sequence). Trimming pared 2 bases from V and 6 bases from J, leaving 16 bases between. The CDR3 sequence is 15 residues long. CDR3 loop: CASSYGRGPGDGYTF. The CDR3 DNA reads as TGTGCCAGCAGTTACGGCCGGGGGCCAGGGGATGGCTACACCTTC.

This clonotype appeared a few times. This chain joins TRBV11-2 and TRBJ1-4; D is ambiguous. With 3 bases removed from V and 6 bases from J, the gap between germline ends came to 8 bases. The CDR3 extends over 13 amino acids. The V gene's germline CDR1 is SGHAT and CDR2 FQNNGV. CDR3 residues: CASSFRLDEKLFF. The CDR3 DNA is TGTGCCAGCAGCTTTCGGTTGGATGAAAAACTGTTTTTT.

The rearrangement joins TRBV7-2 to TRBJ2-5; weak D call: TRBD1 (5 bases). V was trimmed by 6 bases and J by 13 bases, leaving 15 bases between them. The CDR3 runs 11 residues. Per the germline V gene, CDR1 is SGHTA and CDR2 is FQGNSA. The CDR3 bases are TGTGCCAGCAGAGAAACGGACATAATGTACTTC. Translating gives CASRETDIMYF.

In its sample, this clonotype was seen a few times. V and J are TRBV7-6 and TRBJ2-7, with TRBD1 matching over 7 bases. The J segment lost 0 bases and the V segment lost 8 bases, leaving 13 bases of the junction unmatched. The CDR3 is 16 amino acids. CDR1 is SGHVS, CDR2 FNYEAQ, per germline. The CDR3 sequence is CASGAIPGTASYEQYF. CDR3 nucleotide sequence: TGTGCCAGCGGGGCCATACCGGGGACAGCCTCCTACGAGCAGTACTTC.

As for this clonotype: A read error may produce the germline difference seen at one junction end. The CDR3 nucleotides read TGTGCCAGCAACCTCCTGCAGGGGAATCGGCCCCAGCATTTT. It encodes CASNLLQGNRPQHF. V gene TRBV28 combines with J gene TRBJ1-5, with D possibly being TRBD1 (6 bases). Germline V gene sequence: CDR1 MDHEN, CDR2 SYDVKM. The CDR3 runs 14 residues.

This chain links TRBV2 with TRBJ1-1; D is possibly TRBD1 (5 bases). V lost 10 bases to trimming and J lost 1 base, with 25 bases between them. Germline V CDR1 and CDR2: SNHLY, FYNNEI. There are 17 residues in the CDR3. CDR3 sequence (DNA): TGTGCCACCCGCTCTGGGACGGACGTGGGTAGGAACACTGAAGCTTTCTTT. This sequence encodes CATRSGTDVGRNTEAFF.

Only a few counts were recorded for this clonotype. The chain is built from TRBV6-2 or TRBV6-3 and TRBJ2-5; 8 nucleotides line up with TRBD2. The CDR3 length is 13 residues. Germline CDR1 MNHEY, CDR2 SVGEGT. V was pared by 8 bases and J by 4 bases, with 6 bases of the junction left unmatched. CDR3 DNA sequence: TGTGCCAGCTCCGACCGGGGGGGAGAGACCCAGTACTTC. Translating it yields CASSDRGGETQYF.

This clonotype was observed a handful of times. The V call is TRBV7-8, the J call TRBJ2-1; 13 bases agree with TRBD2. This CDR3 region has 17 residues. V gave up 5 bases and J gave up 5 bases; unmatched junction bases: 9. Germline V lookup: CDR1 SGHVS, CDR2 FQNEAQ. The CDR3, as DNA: TGTGCCAGCAGCCAGACTAGCGGGGGGTATCCAAACAATGAGCAGTTCTTC. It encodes CASSQTSGGYPNNEQFF.

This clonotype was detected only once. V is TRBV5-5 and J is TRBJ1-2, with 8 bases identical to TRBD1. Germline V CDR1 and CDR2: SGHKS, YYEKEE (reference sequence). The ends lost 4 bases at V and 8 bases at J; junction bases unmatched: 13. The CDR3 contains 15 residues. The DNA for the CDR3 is TGTGCCAGCAGCCACAGACAGGGGCGCCCTGGGGGCTACACCTTC. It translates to CASSHRQGRPGGYTF.

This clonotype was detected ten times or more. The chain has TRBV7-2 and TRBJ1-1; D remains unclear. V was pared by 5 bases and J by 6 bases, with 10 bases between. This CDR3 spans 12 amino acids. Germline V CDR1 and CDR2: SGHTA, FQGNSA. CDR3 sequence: CASSPTYPEAFF. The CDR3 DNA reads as TGTGCCAGCAGCCCCACCTATCCTGAAGCTTTCTTT. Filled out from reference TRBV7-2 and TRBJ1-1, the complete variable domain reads GAGVSQSPSNKVTEKGKDVELRCDPISGHTALYWYRQSLGQGLEFLIYFQGNSAPDKSGLPSDRFSAERTGGSVSTLTIQRTQQEDSAVYLCASSPTYPEAFFGQGTRLTVV.

CDR3 amino acids: CASEQGNQPQHF. The CDR3 nucleotides read TGTGCCAGCGAACAGGGGAATCAGCCCCAGCATTTT. The chain couples TRBV28 to TRBJ1-5; 7 bases are shared with TRBD1. The V and J ends lost 8 bases and 4 bases, in that order; junction bases with no gene match: 2. The germline V gene has CDR1 MDHEN and CDR2 SYDVKM. CDR3 length equals 12 residues.

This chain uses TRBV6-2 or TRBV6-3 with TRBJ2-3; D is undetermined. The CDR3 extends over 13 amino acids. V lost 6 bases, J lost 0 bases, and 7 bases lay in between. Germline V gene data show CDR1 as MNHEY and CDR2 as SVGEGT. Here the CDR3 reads CASREWSTDTQYF. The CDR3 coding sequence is TGTGCCAGCAGGGAATGGAGCACAGATACGCAGTATTTT.

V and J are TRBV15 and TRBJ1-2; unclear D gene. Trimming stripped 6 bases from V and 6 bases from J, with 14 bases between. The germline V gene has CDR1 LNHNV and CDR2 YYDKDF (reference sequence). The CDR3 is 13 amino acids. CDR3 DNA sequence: TGTGCCACCAGTCCACCGACCCCGCATGGCTACACCTTC. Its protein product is CATSPPTPHGYTF.

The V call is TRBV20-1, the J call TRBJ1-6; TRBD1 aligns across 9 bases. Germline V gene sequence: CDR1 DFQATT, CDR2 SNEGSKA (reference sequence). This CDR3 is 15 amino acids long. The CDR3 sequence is CSLFHRDREGSPLHF. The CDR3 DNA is TGCAGCCTGTTCCACCGGGACAGGGAAGGATCACCCCTCCACTTT.

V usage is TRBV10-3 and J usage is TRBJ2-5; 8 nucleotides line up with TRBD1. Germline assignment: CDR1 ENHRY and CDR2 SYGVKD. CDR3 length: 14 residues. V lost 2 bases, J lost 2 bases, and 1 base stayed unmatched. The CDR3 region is CAISEGQGQETQYF. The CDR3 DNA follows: TGTGCCATCAGTGAGGGACAGGGTCAAGAGACCCAGTACTTC.

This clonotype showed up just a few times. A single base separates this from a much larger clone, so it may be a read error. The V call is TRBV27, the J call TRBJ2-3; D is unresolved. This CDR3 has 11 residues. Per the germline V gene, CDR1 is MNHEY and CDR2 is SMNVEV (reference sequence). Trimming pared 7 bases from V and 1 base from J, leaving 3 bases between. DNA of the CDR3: TGTGCCAGCATCCGCACAGATACGCAGTATTTT. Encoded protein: CASIRTDTQYF.

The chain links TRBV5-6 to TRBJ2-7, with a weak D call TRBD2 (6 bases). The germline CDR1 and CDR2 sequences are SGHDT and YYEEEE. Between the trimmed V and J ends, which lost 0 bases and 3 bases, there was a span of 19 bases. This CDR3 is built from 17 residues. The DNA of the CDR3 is TGTGCCAGCAGCTTGGCCCTTAGGGGCGTGGAGGGCTACGAGCAGTACTTC. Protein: CASSLALRGVEGYEQYF.

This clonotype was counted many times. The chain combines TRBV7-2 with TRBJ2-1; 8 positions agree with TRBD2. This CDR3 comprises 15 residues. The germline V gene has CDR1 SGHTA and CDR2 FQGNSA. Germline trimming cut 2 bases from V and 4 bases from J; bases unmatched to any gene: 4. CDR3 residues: CASSLSSGRYNEQFF. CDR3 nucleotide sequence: TGTGCCAGCAGCTTATCAAGCGGGAGATACAATGAGCAGTTCTTC.

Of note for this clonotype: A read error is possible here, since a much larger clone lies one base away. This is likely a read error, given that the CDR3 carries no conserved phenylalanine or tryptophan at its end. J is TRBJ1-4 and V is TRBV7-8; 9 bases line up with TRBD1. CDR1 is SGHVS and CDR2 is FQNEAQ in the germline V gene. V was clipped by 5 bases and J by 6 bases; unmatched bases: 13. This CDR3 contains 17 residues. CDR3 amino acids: CASSRPEQGARYEKLFL. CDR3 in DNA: TGTGCCAGCAGCAGACCCGAACAGGGGGCGCGTTATGAAAAACTGTTTTTA.

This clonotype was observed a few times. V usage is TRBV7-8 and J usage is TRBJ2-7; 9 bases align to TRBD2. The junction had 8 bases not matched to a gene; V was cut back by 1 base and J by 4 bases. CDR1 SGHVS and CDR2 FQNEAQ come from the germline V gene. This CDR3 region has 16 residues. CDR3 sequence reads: CASSLGLAGDMYEQYF. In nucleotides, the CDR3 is TGTGCCAGCAGCTTAGGATTAGCGGGAGATATGTACGAGCAGTACTTC.

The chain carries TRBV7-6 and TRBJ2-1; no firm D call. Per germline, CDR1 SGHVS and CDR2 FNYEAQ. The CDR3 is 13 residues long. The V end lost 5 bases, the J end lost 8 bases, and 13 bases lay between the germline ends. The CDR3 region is CASSPSAVDEQFF. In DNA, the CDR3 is TGTGCCAGCAGCCCAAGTGCCGTCGATGAGCAGTTCTTC.